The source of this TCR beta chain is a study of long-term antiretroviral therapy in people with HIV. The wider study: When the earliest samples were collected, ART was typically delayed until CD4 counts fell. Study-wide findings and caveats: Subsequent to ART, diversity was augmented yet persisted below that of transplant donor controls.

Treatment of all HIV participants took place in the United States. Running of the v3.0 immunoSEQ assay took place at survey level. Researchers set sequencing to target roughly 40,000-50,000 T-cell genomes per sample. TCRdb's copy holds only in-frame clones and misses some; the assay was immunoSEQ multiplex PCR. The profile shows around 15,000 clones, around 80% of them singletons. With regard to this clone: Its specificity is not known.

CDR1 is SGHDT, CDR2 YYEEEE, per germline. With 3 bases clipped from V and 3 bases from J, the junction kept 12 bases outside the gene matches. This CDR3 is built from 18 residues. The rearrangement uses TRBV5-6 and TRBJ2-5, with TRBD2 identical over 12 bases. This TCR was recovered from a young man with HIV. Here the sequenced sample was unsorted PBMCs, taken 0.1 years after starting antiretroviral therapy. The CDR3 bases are TGTGCCAGCAGCTGGGGAGTACCGGGACTAGCGGGTGAAGAGACCCAGTACTTC. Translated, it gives CASSWGVPGLAGEETQYF.